What follows describes a single T cell receptor (beta chain). Antigen unknown. CDR1 SGHNT and CDR2 YYREEE come from the germline V gene (reference sequence). This CDR3 comprises 13 residues. Trimming cost V 4 bases and J 3 bases; bases outside gene matches: 4. In the PCR, 60 Vbeta and 13 Jbeta primers were used. In the original workflow: A follow-up analysis tallied 73 million or so unique TCR beta chains, roughly 11 million shared. Data came from immunoSEQ multiplex PCR; TCRdb stores just in-frame clones and leaves some out. The V and J calls and clone size come from that table; D and trimming were worked out from the DNA. Across about 40,000 clones, the top ten clones capture about 1.7% of the sample. This entry belongs to a study of cytomegalovirus exposure and HLA in healthy donors. Regarding the study as a whole: Donors were assumed by presence/absence analyses to have roughly uniform sequencing depth. What a later analysis showed was that several of the most significant clusters appeared linked to common viral pathogens. TCR beta chains numbering approximately 150 were designated cytomegalovirus-associated.

This TCR derives from a woman in her twenties or thirties in good health and CMV-seronegative. The V gene is TRBV5-4, the J gene TRBJ2-7, with TRBD1 identical over 7 bases. Specimen: PBMCs. The DNA of the CDR3 is TGTGCCAGCAGCCTGGACAGGAGCTACGAGCAGTACTTC. Protein sequence: CASSLDRSYEQYF.